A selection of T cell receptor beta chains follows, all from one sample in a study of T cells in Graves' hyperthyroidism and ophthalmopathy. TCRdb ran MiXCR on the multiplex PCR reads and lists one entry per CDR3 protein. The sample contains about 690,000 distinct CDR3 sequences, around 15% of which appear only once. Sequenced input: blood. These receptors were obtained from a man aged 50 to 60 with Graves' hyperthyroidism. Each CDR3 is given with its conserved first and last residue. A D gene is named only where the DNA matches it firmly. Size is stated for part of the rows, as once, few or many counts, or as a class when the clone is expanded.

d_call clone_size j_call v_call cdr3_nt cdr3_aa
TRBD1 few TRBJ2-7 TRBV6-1 TGTGCCAGCAGCGAAAGACAGGGTCCCTACGAGCGGTACTTC CASSERQGPYERYF
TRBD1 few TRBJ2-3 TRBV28 TGTGCCAGCAGGAACAGGGGGCACAAAGATACGCAGTATTTT CASRNRGHKDTQYF
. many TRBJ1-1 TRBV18 TGTGCCAGCAGCCAGGGGCAAGGGACTGAAGCTTTCTTT CASSQGQGTEAFF
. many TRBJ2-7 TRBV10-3 TGTGCCATCACCGTGCCCGGGGTAGGGTCCTACGAGCAGTACTTC CAITVPGVGSYEQYF
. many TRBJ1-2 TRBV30 TGTGCCTGGAGTGCCCCCGGGAGCTATGGCTACACCTTC CAWSAPGSYGYTF
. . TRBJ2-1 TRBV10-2 TGCGCCAGCTTGGGAGATACTAGCTACAATGAGCAGTTCTTC CASLGDTSYNEQFF
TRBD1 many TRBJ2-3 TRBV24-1 TGTGCCACCAGTGATCGCGGGTCCGGGACAGGGGTCACAGATACGCAGTATTTT CATSDRGSGTGVTDTQYF
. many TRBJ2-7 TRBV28 TGTGCCAGCAGTTTACTACGACAGATCCCTTCCTACGAGCAGTACTTC CASSLLRQIPSYEQYF
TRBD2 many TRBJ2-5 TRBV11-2 TGTGCCAGCAGCTTAGAAGCGGGAGGGCAGACCCAGTACTTC CASSLEAGGQTQYF
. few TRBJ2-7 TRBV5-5 TGTGCCAGCAGCTTAAACCCAGGGGGGTCCTACGAGCAGTACTTC CASSLNPGGSYEQYF
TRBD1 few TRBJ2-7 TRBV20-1 TGCAGTGCGGGACAGTACTCCTACGAGCAGTACTTC CSAGQYSYEQYF
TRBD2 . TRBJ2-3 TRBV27 TGTGCCAGCAGTTTCCAAGGACTAGCGGGAGTGAATACGCAGTATTTT CASSFQGLAGVNTQYF